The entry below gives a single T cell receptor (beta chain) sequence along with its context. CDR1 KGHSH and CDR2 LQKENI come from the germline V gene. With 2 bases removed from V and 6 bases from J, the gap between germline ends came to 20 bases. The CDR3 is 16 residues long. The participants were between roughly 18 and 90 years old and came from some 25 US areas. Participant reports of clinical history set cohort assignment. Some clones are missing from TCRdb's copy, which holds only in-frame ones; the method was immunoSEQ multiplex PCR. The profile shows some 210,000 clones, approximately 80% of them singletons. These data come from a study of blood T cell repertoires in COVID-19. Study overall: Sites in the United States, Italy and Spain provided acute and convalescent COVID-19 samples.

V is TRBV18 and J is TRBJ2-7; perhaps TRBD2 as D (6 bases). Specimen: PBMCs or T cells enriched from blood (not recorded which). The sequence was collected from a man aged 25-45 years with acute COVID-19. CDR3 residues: CASSPGRGTIGGEQYF. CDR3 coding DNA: TGTGCCAGCTCACCAGGGCGGGGTACCATCGGGGGCGAGCAGTACTTC.